Below, 9 T cell receptor beta chains from the same sample are listed, as sequenced in a study of blood T cells in healthy people across ages. With a J-beta primer mix and a sample-barcoded 5' primer, a second PCR ran about 6 to 11 cycles. TCRdb independently ran MiXCR on the 5' RACE reads; one entry per CDR3 protein. The sample yields approximately 1.5 million distinct CDR3 sequences, about 32% seen once. Sequenced material: blood. These receptors all come from a woman in her twenties or thirties in good health.

This clonotype was recorded a few times. The chain recombines TRBV28 with TRBJ2-3, with unresolved D. Trimming removed 8 bases at V and 6 bases at J, with 21 bases between. Germline lookup yields CDR1 MDHEN and CDR2 SYDVKM. This CDR3 is 15 amino acids long. The CDR3 sequence: CASLTSAFRWDTQYF. In DNA form, the CDR3 reads TGTGCCAGCCTCACCTCCGCTTTTAGGTGGGATACGCAGTATTTT.

The rearrangement links TRBV28 to TRBJ2-3, with 10 bases lining up with TRBD1. CDR1 MDHEN and CDR2 SYDVKM come from the germline V gene. The CDR3 contains 16 residues. With V trimmed by 2 bases and J by 7 bases, 9 bases remained unmatched. This CDR3 is CASSLDRQGARNTQYF. For the CDR3, the DNA is TGTGCCAGCAGTTTAGATAGACAGGGGGCGCGGAATACGCAGTATTTT.

Only a few counts were recorded for this clonotype. The chain combines TRBV29-1 with TRBJ1-2; tentative D call: TRBD1 (6 bases). The CDR3 extends over 14 amino acids. From germline, CDR1 is SQVTM and CDR2 ANQGSEA. Trimming left V 0 bases short and J 6 bases short, with 14 bases between. CDR3 sequence: CSVEDYWGRDGYTF. The CDR3, as DNA: TGCAGCGTTGAAGATTATTGGGGGCGCGATGGCTACACCTTC.

This clonotype was found a few times. The chain has TRBV27 and TRBJ2-2; TRBD1 might be the D (6 bases). The germline V gene encodes CDR1 MNHEY and CDR2 SMNVEV (reference sequence). The germline V and J ends were trimmed by 3 bases and 8 bases, with 19 bases remaining between them. The CDR3 runs 16 residues. The CDR3 loop reads CASSLQPRGRVGELFF. The CDR3 DNA is TGTGCCAGCAGTTTGCAGCCCAGGGGTCGCGTAGGGGAGCTGTTTTTT.

The V and J genes are TRBV7-6 and TRBJ2-5, with 8 bases that match TRBD2. The CDR3 contains 15 residues. Germline V CDR1 and CDR2: SGHVS, FNYEAQ. V lost 1 base to trimming and J lost 2 bases; unmatched junction nucleotides: 3. The CDR3 region has the DNA TGTGCCAGCAGCTTAGGACTAGCGTCACAAGAGACCCAGTACTTC. Translating gives CASSLGLASQETQYF.

This clonotype was counted between two and nine times. The V gene is TRBV29-1, the J gene TRBJ2-2, with TRBD1 identical over 9 bases. The CDR3 length is 18 residues. Germline trimming cut 4 bases from V and 6 bases from J; bases unmatched to any gene: 18. Per germline, CDR1 SQVTM and CDR2 ANQGSEA. The CDR3 is CSVVQGAFGGIIAGELFF. For the CDR3, the DNA is TGCAGCGTTGTACAGGGGGCGTTTGGAGGCATAATTGCCGGGGAGCTGTTTTTT.

The V and J genes are TRBV10-3 and TRBJ2-7, with 7 positions matching TRBD1. With the DNA end fitting TRBJ2-5 better, the J assignment may be wrong. Per the germline V gene, CDR1 is ENHRY and CDR2 is SYGVKD. This CDR3 is built from 13 residues. DNA for the CDR3: TGTGCCATCAGGGGGACAGCGAAAGAGACCCAGTACTTC. Its translation is CAIRGTAKETQYF.

DNA of the CDR3: TGTGCCAGCAGCGACGGACTAGCGGGGGGTATCACAGATACGCAGTATTTT. Translated, it gives CASSDGLAGGITDTQYF. The chain is built from TRBV7-3 and TRBJ2-3, with 14 bases matching TRBD2. The length of the CDR3 is 17 residues. CDR1 and CDR2 from the germline V gene are SGHTA and FQGTGA. The V and J ends lost 5 bases and 2 bases, in that order; junction bases with no gene match: 6.

Only a few counts were recorded for this clonotype. CDR3 in amino acids: CASSSWVTSEKLFF. The CDR3 nucleotides are TGTGCCAGCAGCTCGTGGGTCACGTCTGAAAAACTGTTTTTT. The rearrangement uses TRBV5-6 and TRBJ1-4; D unclear. Germline V lookup: CDR1 SGHDT, CDR2 YYEEEE. The length of the CDR3 is 14 residues. The ends were cut back, 3 bases at V and 7 bases at J, with 13 bases in the middle.